This T cell receptor beta chain emerged from a study of cytomegalovirus exposure and HLA in healthy donors. It was with 60 Vbeta and 13 Jbeta primers that the PCR ran. Here immunoSEQ multiplex PCR was the method, and the copy in TCRdb shows in-frame clones only, minus some. Of under 150,000 clones listed, 80% to 85% were seen once; the top ten hold around 0.67%. This CDR3 is 16 amino acids long. Per germline, CDR1 PRHDT and CDR2 FYEKMQ (reference sequence). V lost 1 base to trimming and J lost 0 bases, with 12 bases between them. Material: PBMCs. This clonotype originated in a man younger than 35 in good health and CMV-seronegative. The chain links TRBV13 to TRBJ1-2; D might be TRBD1 (6 bases). The CDR3 bases are TGTGCCAGCAGCTTAGCATTGACAGGAACTAACTATGGCTACACCTTC. This gives the protein CASSLALTGTNYGYTF.